A single sample gave rise to the 27 T cell receptor beta chains below, sequenced in a study of blood T cell repertoires in COVID-19. TCRdb keeps only in-frame clones here, not all; method: immunoSEQ multiplex PCR. Of about 63,000 clones listed, approximately 80% are singletons. The sequencing sample was made of peripheral blood. Every receptor here comes from a woman of 80 years or more with acute or convalescent COVID-19.

V gene TRBV3-1 (or the pseudogene TRBV3-2) combines with J gene TRBJ2-3, with D unresolved. Germline V gene data show CDR1 as LGHDT and CDR2 as YNNKEL (reference sequence). The CDR3 sequence is 10 residues long. Written as DNA, the CDR3 is TGTGCGGGCCGCACAGATACGCAGTATTTT. Translation gives CAGRTDTQYF.

This clone came up a few times. The J gene is TRBJ1-4, the V gene TRBV27, with D tentatively TRBD1 (6 bases). The ends were cut back, 5 bases at V and 4 bases at J, with 14 bases in the middle. In germline, CDR1 is MNHEY, CDR2 SMNVEV (reference sequence). The CDR3 has 15 amino acids. In nucleotides, the CDR3 is TGTGCCAGCAGTATTACAGGGAGTAGTAATGAAAAACTGTTTTTT. Amino acid sequence: CASSITGSSNEKLFF.

This clone was observed a few times. As DNA, the CDR3 is TGTGCCAGCAGCAAGACTAGCGGGATATACAATGAGCAGTTCTTC. Its translation is CASSKTSGIYNEQFF. This chain uses TRBV2 with TRBJ2-1, with 11 bases matching TRBD2. With 6 bases clipped from V and 4 bases from J, the junction kept 5 bases outside the gene matches. The germline gives CDR1 SNHLY, CDR2 FYNNEI. The CDR3 extends over 15 amino acids.

This chain joins TRBV3-1 (or the pseudogene TRBV3-2) and TRBJ2-3, with TRBD2 matching over 9 bases. V gave up 0 bases and J gave up 3 bases; unmatched junction bases: 4. Germline CDR1 and CDR2: LGHDT and YNNKEL (reference sequence). This CDR3 contains 16 residues. CDR3 protein: CASSQDQGLATDTQYF. The CDR3 DNA reads TGTGCCAGCAGCCAAGATCAAGGACTAGCGACAGATACGCAGTATTTT.

The genes are TRBV28 and TRBJ2-1; tentatively, D is TRBD2 (5 bases). V lost 8 bases and J lost 6, with 17 bases in between. The CDR3 is 14 amino acids. Germline-derived CDR1 and CDR2 are MDHEN and SYDVKM. The chain's CDR3 is CASSRGWGPNEQFF. The CDR3 nucleotides read TGTGCCAGCTCACGGGGTTGGGGTCCCAATGAGCAGTTCTTC.

This clone was detected once. The CDR3 region is CASSNLGQGASYNEQFF. In DNA, the CDR3 is TGTGCCAGCTCGAACCTGGGACAGGGGGCTTCCTACAATGAGCAGTTCTTC. The chain employs TRBV11-2 and TRBJ2-1, with 12 bases fitting TRBD1. In germline, CDR1 is SGHAT, CDR2 FQNNGV. The CDR3 totals 17 residues. J gave up 1 base and V 8 bases, and 9 bases lay outside the gene matches.

V usage is TRBV11-2 and J usage is TRBJ2-3; D possibly corresponds to TRBD2 (5 bases). V lost 5 bases, J lost 0 bases, and 12 bases lay in between. The CDR3 length is 15 residues. Germline V gene lookup returns CDR1 SGHAT and CDR2 FQNNGV. CDR3 nucleotide sequence: TGTGCCAGCAGCCGGAGGACTGCCAGCACAGATACGCAGTATTTT. Translation gives CASSRRTASTDTQYF.

The chain uses TRBV10-3 and TRBJ1-1; possible D gene TRBD1, 5 bases. V was shortened by 6 bases and J by 4 bases, with 12 bases between the two germline ends. The germline gives CDR1 ENHRY, CDR2 SYGVKD. This CDR3 has 13 amino acids. In nucleotides, the CDR3 is TGTGCCATCAGGGGGGGGGAGACCACTGAAGCTTTCTTT. Translating gives CAIRGGETTEAFF.

This chain joins TRBV2 and TRBJ1-4; no reliable D call. Germline V CDR1 and CDR2: SNHLY, FYNNEI. The CDR3 spans 11 residues. Trimming removed 10 bases from V and 6 bases from J, with 9 bases in between. The CDR3 is CAITGDEKLFF. CDR3 nucleotides: TGTGCCATCACCGGTGATGAAAAACTGTTTTTT. Complete variable domain (other parts from reference TRBV2 and TRBJ1-4): EPEVTQTPSHQVTQMGQEVILRCVPISNHLYFYWYRQILGQKVEFLVSFYNNEISEKSEIFDDQFSVERPDGSNFTLKIRSTKLEDSAMYFCAITGDEKLFFGSGTQLSVL.

This clone was counted a few times. The V gene is TRBV11-2, the J gene TRBJ1-1; perhaps TRBD1 as D (5 bases). The V gene lost 5 bases and the J gene lost 0 bases, with 13 bases spanning the gap. Germline values: CDR1 SGHAT, CDR2 FQNNGV. This CDR3 comprises 15 residues. CDR3 bases: TGTGCCAGCAGCCGTCCCGCAGGGCTGAACACTGAAGCTTTCTTT. This translates into CASSRPAGLNTEAFF.

This chain joins TRBV7-2 and TRBJ2-5; TRBD2 matches 8 bases. This CDR3 has 13 residues. J gave up 5 bases and V 1 base, and 0 bases lay outside the gene matches. CDR1 is SGHTA, CDR2 FQGNSA, per germline. The CDR3 DNA reads as TGTGCCAGCAGCTTAGGACTAGCGGAGACCCAGTACTTC. Encoded protein: CASSLGLAETQYF. Variable domain in full (rest from reference TRBV7-2 and TRBJ2-5): GAGVSQSPSNKVTEKGKDVELRCDPISGHTALYWYRQSLGQGLEFLIYFQGNSAPDKSGLPSDRFSAERTGGSVSTLTIQRTQQEDSAVYLCASSLGLAETQYFGPGTRLLVL.

By proportion, this clone is medium-sized. V usage is TRBV4-1 and J usage is TRBJ2-7, with 7 bases identical to TRBD1. With 1 base clipped from V and 0 bases from J, the junction kept 6 bases outside the gene matches. Germline assignment: CDR1 MGHRA and CDR2 YSYEKL. CDR3 size: 16 residues. Written as DNA, the CDR3 is TGCGCCAGCAGCCAAGGTACCGGGACAGACTCCTACGAGCAGTACTTC. It is translated as CASSQGTGTDSYEQYF.

The chain links TRBV15 to TRBJ2-1; 7 positions agree with TRBD1. The germline V gene encodes CDR1 LNHNV and CDR2 YYDKDF (reference sequence). The CDR3 is 14 residues long. With V trimmed by 5 bases and J by 4 bases, 5 bases remained unmatched. The CDR3 spells CATSAQTGYNEQFF. The CDR3 DNA reads TGTGCCACCAGCGCCCAGACAGGGTACAATGAGCAGTTCTTC.

The chain combines TRBV12-3 or TRBV12-4 with TRBJ1-5, with no clear D. With 7 bases removed from V and 3 bases from J, the gap between germline ends came to 10 bases. CDR3 size: 13 residues. CDR3 in amino acids: CASTIGANQPQHF. CDR3 coding DNA: TGTGCCAGCACTATCGGAGCCAATCAGCCCCAGCATTTT.

This clone was observed a few times. The chain carries TRBV28 and TRBJ2-7; 10 bases are a match to TRBD2. J lost 4 bases, V lost 2 bases, and 11 bases had no gene match. Germline V gene data show CDR1 as MDHEN and CDR2 as SYDVKM. The length of the CDR3 is 17 residues. This CDR3 is CASSLGASGSVRYEQYF. The CDR3 region has the DNA TGTGCCAGCAGTTTAGGGGCTAGCGGGAGCGTAAGATACGAGCAGTACTTC.

The V and J genes are TRBV28 and TRBJ2-5; weak D call: TRBD1 (5 bases). CDR1 and CDR2 from the germline V gene are MDHEN and SYDVKM. The CDR3 totals 14 residues. V gave up 6 bases and J gave up 1 base, with 12 bases separating them. The CDR3 spells CASSTRQFQETQYF. The CDR3, as DNA: TGTGCCAGCAGCACCCGACAGTTCCAAGAGACCCAGTACTTC.

There are a few counts of this clone. The chain employs TRBV19 and TRBJ2-3; 8 bases fit TRBD2. The CDR3 covers 18 residues. The V gene's germline CDR1 is LNHDA and CDR2 SQIVND (reference sequence). V trimming: 8 bases; J trimming: 0 bases; junction bases outside the gene matches: 16. CDR3 loop: CASSRSSGSSSSTDTQYF. The CDR3 DNA sequence: TGTGCCAGTTCGCGCTCTAGCGGGTCCTCATCTAGCACAGATACGCAGTATTTT.

V is TRBV19 and J is TRBJ2-1, with D possibly matching TRBD2 (6 bases). Germline CDR1 LNHDA, CDR2 SQIVND (reference sequence). Trimming stripped 7 bases from V and 4 bases from J, with 32 bases between. The CDR3 has 20 amino acids. This CDR3 is CASTPVIGSQSGWDYNEQFF. The CDR3 DNA follows: TGTGCCAGTACCCCGGTCATAGGTAGCCAGAGCGGGTGGGATTACAATGAGCAGTTCTTC.

The chain has TRBV28 and TRBJ1-4, with unresolved D. V shed 7 bases and J shed 0 bases, with 9 bases lying between them. Per germline, CDR1 MDHEN and CDR2 SYDVKM. The CDR3 contains 14 residues. The CDR3 DNA reads as TGTGCCAGCAAGTGGACTGCAACTAATGAAAAACTGTTTTTT. It yields the protein CASKWTATNEKLFF. The full variable domain, in which reference TRBV28 and TRBJ1-4 provide the parts outside the CDR3, is DVKVTQSSRYLVKRTGEKVFLECVQDMDHENMFWYRQDPGLGLRLIYFSYDVKMKEKGDIPEGYSVSREKKERFSLILESASTNQTSMYLCASKWTATNEKLFFGSGTQLSVL.

V usage is TRBV19 and J usage is TRBJ1-1, with 8 positions matching TRBD1. The germline gives CDR1 LNHDA, CDR2 SQIVND (reference sequence). This CDR3 contains 16 residues. V was clipped by 5 bases and J by 3 bases; unmatched bases: 11. CDR3 sequence: CASSPRTGMRDTEAFF. The CDR3 DNA follows: TGTGCCAGTAGTCCTCGGACAGGGATGAGGGACACTGAAGCTTTCTTT.

The J gene is TRBJ2-3, the V gene TRBV4-2; the match to TRBD2 covers 8 bases. This CDR3 has 16 residues. Germline CDR1 is LGHNA and CDR2 is YNFKEQ. The trim removed 0 bases at V and 7 bases at J, leaving 9 bases unmatched. The CDR3 DNA reads as TGTGCCAGCAGCCAAGAAGTGTCCAGCGGGAGCAATACGCAGTATTTT. Amino acid sequence: CASSQEVSSGSNTQYF.

The rearrangement joins TRBV27 to TRBJ1-1, with D possibly matching TRBD1 (5 bases). Trimming shortened V by 6 bases and J by 5 bases, and 16 bases separated the two germline ends. Germline CDR1 is MNHEY and CDR2 is SMNVEV (reference sequence). The CDR3 runs 14 residues. As DNA, the CDR3 is TGTGCCAGCAGCCGGTGGGGGGTGGCAACTGAAGCTTTCTTT. Its protein is CASSRWGVATEAFF.

The chain combines TRBV5-3 with TRBJ2-3; 10 bases align to TRBD2. TRBV5-3 has ORF status, its function being uncertain. The CDR3 contains 16 residues. V lost 0 bases, J lost 5 bases, and 6 bases stayed unmatched. CDR3 loop: CARSLVVPSGRDTQYF. The DNA of the CDR3 is TGTGCCAGAAGCTTGGTCGTGCCTAGCGGGAGAGATACGCAGTATTTT.

This chain connects TRBV3-1 (or the pseudogene TRBV3-2) to TRBJ2-1; 15 nucleotides agree with TRBD2. This CDR3 region has 14 residues. J gave up 9 bases and V 5 bases, and 2 bases lay outside the gene matches. Germline V CDR1 and CDR2: LGHDT, YNNKEL (reference sequence). The DNA of the CDR3 is TGTGCCAGCAGCAGGACTAGCGGGAGGGCTGAGCAGTTCTTC. Protein: CASSRTSGRAEQFF.

The genes are TRBV9 and TRBJ2-2, with TRBD2 matching over 11 bases. In germline, CDR1 is SGDLS, CDR2 YYNGEE. Losses at the gene ends were 3 bases for V and 0 bases for J; bases not matched to a gene: 7. The CDR3 totals 18 residues. The CDR3 loop reads CASSAHPGLAANTGELFF. The CDR3 DNA follows: TGTGCCAGCAGCGCTCACCCGGGACTAGCGGCGAACACCGGGGAGCTGTTTTTT. Drawing the rest from reference TRBV9 and TRBJ2-2, the complete variable domain is DSGVTQTPKHLITATGQRVTLRCSPRSGDLSVYWYQQSLDQGLQFLIQYYNGEERAKGNILERFSAQQFPDLHSELNLSSLELGDSALYFCASSAHPGLAANTGELFFGEGSRLTVL.

The chain couples TRBV3-1 (or the pseudogene TRBV3-2) to TRBJ2-7; TRBD2 matches at 15 bases. The CDR3 sequence is 16 residues long. Trimming removed 6 bases from V and 1 base from J; junction bases left unmatched: 4. In germline, CDR1 is LGHDT, CDR2 YNNKEL (reference sequence). CDR3 region: CASSRGLAGGSYEQYF. The DNA of the CDR3 is TGTGCCAGCAGTCGAGGACTAGCGGGAGGGTCCTACGAGCAGTACTTC.

This sequence joins TRBV4-2 and TRBJ2-7, with D perhaps matching TRBD2 (5 bases). The V end lost 1 base, the J end lost 6 bases, and 16 bases lay between the germline ends. The CDR3 runs to 15 residues. In germline, CDR1 is LGHNA, CDR2 YNFKEQ. CDR3 region: CASSQGGTLVGEQYF. The CDR3 DNA reads as TGTGCCAGCAGCCAAGGTGGAACACTAGTCGGCGAGCAGTACTTC.